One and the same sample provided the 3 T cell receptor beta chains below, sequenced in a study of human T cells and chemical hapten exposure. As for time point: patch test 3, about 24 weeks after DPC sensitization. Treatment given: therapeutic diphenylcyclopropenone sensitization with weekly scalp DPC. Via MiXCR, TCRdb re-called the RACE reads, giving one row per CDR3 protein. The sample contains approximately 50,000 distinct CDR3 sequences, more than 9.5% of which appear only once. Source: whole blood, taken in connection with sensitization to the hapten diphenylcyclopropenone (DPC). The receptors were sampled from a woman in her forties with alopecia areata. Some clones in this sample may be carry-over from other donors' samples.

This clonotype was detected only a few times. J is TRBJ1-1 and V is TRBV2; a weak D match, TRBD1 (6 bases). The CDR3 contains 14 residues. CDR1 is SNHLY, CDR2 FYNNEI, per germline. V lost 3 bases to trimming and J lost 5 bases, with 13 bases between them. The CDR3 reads CASSEGRGETEAFF. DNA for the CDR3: TGTGCCAGCAGTGAGGGCAGGGGAGAGACTGAAGCTTTCTTT.

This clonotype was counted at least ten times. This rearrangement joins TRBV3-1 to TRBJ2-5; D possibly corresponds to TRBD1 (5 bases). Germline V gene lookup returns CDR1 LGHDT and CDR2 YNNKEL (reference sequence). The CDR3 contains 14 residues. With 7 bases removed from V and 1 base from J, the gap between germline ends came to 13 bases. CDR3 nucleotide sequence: TGTGCCAGCACCGACGGACACTTCCAAGAGACCCAGTACTTC. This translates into CASTDGHFQETQYF.

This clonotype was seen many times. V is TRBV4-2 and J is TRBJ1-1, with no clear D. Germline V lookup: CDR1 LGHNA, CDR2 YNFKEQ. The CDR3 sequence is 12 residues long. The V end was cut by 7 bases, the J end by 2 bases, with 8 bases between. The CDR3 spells CASNGVNTEAFF. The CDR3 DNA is TGTGCCAGCAATGGGGTTAACACTGAAGCTTTCTTT.